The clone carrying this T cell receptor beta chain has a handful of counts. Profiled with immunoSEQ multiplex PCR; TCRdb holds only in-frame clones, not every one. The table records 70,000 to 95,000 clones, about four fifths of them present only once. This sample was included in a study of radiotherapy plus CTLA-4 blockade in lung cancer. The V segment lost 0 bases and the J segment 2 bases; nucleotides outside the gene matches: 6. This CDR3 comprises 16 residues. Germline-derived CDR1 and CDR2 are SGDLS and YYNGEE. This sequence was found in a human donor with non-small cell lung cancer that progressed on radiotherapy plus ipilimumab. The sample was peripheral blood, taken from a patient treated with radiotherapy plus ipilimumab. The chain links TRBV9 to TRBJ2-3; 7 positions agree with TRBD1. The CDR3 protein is CASSVALGGPTDTQYF. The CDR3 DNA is TGTGCCAGCAGCGTAGCCCTAGGGGGCCCCACAGATACGCAGTATTTT. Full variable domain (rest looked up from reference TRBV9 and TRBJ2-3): DSGVTQTPKHLITATGQRVTLRCSPRSGDLSVYWYQQSLDQGLQFLIQYYNGEERAKGNILERFSAQQFPDLHSELNLSSLELGDSALYFCASSVALGGPTDTQYFGPGTRLTVL.